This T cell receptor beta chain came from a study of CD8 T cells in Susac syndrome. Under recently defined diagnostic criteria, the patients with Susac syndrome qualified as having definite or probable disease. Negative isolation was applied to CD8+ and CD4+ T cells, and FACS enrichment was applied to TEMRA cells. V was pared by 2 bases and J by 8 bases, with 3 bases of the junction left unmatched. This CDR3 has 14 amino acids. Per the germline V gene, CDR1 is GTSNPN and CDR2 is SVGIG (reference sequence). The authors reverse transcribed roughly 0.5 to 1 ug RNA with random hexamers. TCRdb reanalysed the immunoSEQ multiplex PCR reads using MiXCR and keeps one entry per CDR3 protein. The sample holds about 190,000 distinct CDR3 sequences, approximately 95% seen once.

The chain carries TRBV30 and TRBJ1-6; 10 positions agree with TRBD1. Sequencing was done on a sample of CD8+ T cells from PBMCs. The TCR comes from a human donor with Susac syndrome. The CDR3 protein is CAWSRQGADSPLHF. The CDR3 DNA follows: TGTGCCTGGAGTCGACAGGGGGCGGATTCACCCCTCCACTTT.